What follows is one T cell receptor (beta chain) and its context. Its target is not known. The sample is drawn from a study of CD8 T cells in Susac syndrome. Findings and limits, study-wide: There was no clonal expansion in the CD4+ T cell repertoires of Susac syndrome.

An amount of RNA that ranged from roughly 0.5 to 1 ug was reverse transcribed with random hexamers. The amplification used immunoSEQ multiplex PCR on TCR beta CDR3; it spanned 54 Vbeta and 13 Jbeta. TCRdb re-called the immunoSEQ multiplex PCR reads with MiXCR, one entry per CDR3 protein. The table shows 210,000 or so distinct CDR3 sequences, with 94% occurring only once. It was negative isolation that provided the CD8+ and CD4+ T cells, whereas TEMRA cells were enriched by FACS. Source material: CD4+ T cells from PBMCs. The receptor was isolated from a human donor with Susac syndrome.

As DNA, the CDR3 is TGCAGCGTCGCGACAGGGTCTAACTATGGCTACACCTTC. Translation: CSVATGSNYGYTF. V usage is TRBV29-1 and J usage is TRBJ1-2, with 7 bases fitting TRBD1. V lost 6 bases, J lost 0 bases, and 4 bases stayed unmatched. The CDR3 consists of 13 residues. Per germline, CDR1 SQVTM and CDR2 ANQGSEA.